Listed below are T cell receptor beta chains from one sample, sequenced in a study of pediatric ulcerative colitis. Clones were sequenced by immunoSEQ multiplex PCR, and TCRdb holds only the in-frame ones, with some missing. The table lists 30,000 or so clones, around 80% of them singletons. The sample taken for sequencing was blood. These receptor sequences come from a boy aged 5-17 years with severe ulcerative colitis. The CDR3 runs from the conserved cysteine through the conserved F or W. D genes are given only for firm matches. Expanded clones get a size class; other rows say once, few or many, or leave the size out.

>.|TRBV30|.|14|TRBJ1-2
CAWNIGRGLYGYTF
TGTGCCTGGAACATCGGACGGGGACTATATGGCTACACCTTC
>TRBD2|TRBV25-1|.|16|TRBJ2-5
CASSGSGGGAKETQYF
TGTGCCAGCAGTGGCTCGGGCGGGGGGGCGAAGGAGACCCAGTACTTC
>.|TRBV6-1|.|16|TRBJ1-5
CASSAEVLRSNQPQHF
TGTGCCAGCAGTGCGGAAGTCCTTCGTAGCAATCAGCCCCAGCATTTT
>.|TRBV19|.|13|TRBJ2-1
CASSVVLSNEQFF
TGTGCCAGTAGTGTAGTCCTATCCAATGAGCAGTTCTTC
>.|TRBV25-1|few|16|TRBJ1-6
CASSEWYRDQGSPLHF
TGTGCCAGCAGTGAATGGTACAGGGACCAGGGTTCACCCCTCCACTTT
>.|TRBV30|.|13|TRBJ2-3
CAWMRVGTDTQYF
TGTGCCTGGATGAGGGTAGGCACAGATACGCAGTATTTT
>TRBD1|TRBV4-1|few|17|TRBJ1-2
CASSLSYGQGARYGYTF
TGCGCCAGCAGCCTCTCCTACGGACAGGGGGCGCGATATGGCTACACCTTC
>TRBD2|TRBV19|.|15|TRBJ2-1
CASSIPGGPIFEQFF
TGTGCCAGTAGTATTCCGGGGGGGCCGATCTTCGAGCAGTTCTTC
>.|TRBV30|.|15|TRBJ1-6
CAWSKLTYDNSPLHF
TGTGCCTGGAGTAAACTGACATACGATAATTCACCCCTCCACTTT
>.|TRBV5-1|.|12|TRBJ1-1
CASSFSGAEAFF
TGCGCCAGCAGCTTCTCGGGGGCTGAAGCTTTCTTT
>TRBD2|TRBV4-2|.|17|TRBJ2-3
CASSQDQERGGGDTQYF
TGTGCCAGCAGCCAAGATCAGGAGCGGGGGGGAGGAGATACGCAGTATTTT
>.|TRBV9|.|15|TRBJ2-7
CASSVGSLSRYEQYF
TGTGCCAGCAGCGTAGGGTCCCTTTCTCGCTACGAGCAGTACTTC
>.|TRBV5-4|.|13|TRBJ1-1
CASSPWAGSRAFF
TGTGCCAGCAGCCCCTGGGCGGGAAGTAGGGCTTTCTTT
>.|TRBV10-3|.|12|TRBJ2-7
CAISDSGIEQYF
TGTGCCATCAGTGATTCCGGGATCGAGCAGTACTTC
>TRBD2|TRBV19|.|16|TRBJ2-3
CASSIYGGGAPDTQYF
TGTGCCAGTAGTATTTACGGCGGGGGGGCCCCAGATACGCAGTATTTT
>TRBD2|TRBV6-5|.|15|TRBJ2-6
CASSYSSTGGPVLTF
TGTGCCAGCAGTTACTCGTCAACGGGGGGGCCCGTCCTGACTTTC
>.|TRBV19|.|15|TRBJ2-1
CASRFEGVGANEQFF
TGTGCCAGTAGATTCGAAGGGGTCGGGGCCAATGAGCAGTTCTTC
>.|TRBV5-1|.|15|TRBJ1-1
CASSLDAGMNTEAFF
TGCGCCAGCAGCTTGGATGCGGGGATGAACACTGAAGCTTTCTTT
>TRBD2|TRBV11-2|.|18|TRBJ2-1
CASSLFWASGGSNNEQFF
TGTGCCAGCAGCTTATTTTGGGCTAGCGGGGGGTCTAACAATGAGCAGTTCTTC
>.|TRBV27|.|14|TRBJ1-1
CASSLRGWGTEAFF
TGTGCCAGCAGTCTAAGGGGATGGGGCACTGAAGCTTTCTTT
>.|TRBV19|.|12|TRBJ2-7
CASSGRFYEQYF
TGTGCCAGTAGTGGGCGCTTCTACGAGCAGTACTTC
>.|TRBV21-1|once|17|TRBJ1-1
CASSKEGAGDVNTEAFF
TGTGCCAGCAGCAAAGAGGGCGCCGGGGATGTGAACACTGAAGCTTTCTTT
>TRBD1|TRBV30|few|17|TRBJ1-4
CAWSASWGTGVIEKLFF
TGTGCCTGGAGTGCCTCGTGGGGAACAGGGGTGATTGAAAAACTGTTTTTT
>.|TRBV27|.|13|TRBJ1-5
CASRLGAYQPQHF
TGTGCCAGCAGATTAGGAGCTTATCAGCCCCAGCATTTT
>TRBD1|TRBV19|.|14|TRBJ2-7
CASSTGTGAYEQYF
TGTGCCAGTAGTACCGGGACAGGGGCCTACGAGCAGTACTTC
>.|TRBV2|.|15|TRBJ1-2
CASRLPGIGNYGYTF
TGTGCCAGCAGGCTCCCAGGGATAGGGAACTATGGCTACACCTTC
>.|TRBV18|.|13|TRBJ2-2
CASSPGNTGELFF
TGTGCCAGCTCACCAGGGAACACCGGGGAGCTGTTTTTT
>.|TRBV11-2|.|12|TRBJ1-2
CASSPGSGGYTF
TGTGCCAGCAGCCCAGGGTCAGGTGGCTACACCTTC
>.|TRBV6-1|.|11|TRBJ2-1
CASSVVNEQFF
TGTGCCAGCAGTGTCGTGAATGAGCAGTTCTTC
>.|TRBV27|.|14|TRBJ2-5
CASSLMENQETQYF
TGTGCCAGCAGTTTAATGGAGAACCAAGAGACCCAGTACTTC
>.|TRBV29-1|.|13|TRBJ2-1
CSVKGILANEQFF
TGCAGCGTTAAAGGTATTTTGGCCAATGAGCAGTTCTTC
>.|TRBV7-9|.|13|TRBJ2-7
CASSLRGGYEQYF
TGTGCCAGCAGCTTAAGAGGGGGCTACGAGCAGTACTTC
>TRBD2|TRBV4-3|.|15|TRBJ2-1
CASSQEGTTSGEQFF
TGCGCCAGCAGCCAAGAGGGTACGACTAGCGGGGAGCAGTTCTTC
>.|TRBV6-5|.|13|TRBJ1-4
CASSGLLGEKLFF
TGTGCCAGTTCTGGGCTTCTCGGGGAAAAACTGTTTTTT
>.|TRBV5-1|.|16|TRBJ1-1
CASSLVGGRWFSEAFF
TGCGCCAGCAGCTTGGTGGGGGGTCGATGGTTCTCTGAAGCTTTCTTT
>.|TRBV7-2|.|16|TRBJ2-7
CVSSLAPGRYSYEQYF
TGTGTCAGCAGCTTAGCGCCGGGACGGTACTCCTACGAGCAGTACTTC
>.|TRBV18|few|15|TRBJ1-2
CASSPIQDWDYGYTF
TGTGCCAGCTCACCGATACAGGACTGGGACTATGGCTACACCTTC
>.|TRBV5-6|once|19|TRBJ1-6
CASSYNKYVPGTRNSPLHF
TGTGCCAGCAGCTATAACAAATATGTGCCAGGGACCCGGAATTCACCCCTCCACTTT
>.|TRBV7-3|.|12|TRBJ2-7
CASSHLSYEQYF
TGTGCCAGCAGCCACCTCAGCTACGAGCAGTACTTC
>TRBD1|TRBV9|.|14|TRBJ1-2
CASSARQGNYGYTF
TGTGCCAGCAGCGCTAGACAGGGCAACTATGGCTACACCTTC
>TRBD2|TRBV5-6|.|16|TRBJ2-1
CASSFGTSGGADEQFF
TGTGCCAGCAGCTTCGGGACTAGCGGGGGGGCCGATGAGCAGTTCTTC
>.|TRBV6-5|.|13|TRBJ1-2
CASSREPGYGYTF
TGTGCCAGCAGCCGTGAACCGGGGTATGGCTACACCTTC
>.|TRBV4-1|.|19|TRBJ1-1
CASSPHALPGRHLNTEAFF
TGCGCCAGCAGCCCCCACGCTTTACCGGGACGCCACCTGAACACTGAAGCTTTCTTT
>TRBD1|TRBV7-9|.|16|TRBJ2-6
CASSGTGGAGANVLTF
TGTGCCAGCAGCGGGACAGGGGGCGCCGGGGCCAACGTCCTGACTTTC
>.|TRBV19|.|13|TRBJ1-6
CAIRAGANSPLHF
TGTGCCATAAGGGCAGGGGCTAATTCACCCCTCCACTTT
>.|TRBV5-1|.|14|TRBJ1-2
CASSLATANYGYTF
TGCGCCAGCAGCTTGGCCACCGCTAACTATGGCTACACCTTC
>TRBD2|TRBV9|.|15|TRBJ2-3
CASSGGGYRTDTQYF
TGTGCCAGCAGCGGCGGGGGGTATCGCACAGATACGCAGTATTTT
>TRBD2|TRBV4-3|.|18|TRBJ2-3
CASSQRFLRGGGTDTQYF
TGCGCCAGCAGCCAACGGTTCTTGCGCGGGGGAGGTACAGATACGCAGTATTTT
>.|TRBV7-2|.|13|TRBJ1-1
CASSSDENTEAFF
TGTGCCAGCAGCTCGGACGAGAACACTGAAGCTTTCTTT
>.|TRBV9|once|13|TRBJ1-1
CASSVYIQGEAFF
TGTGCCAGCAGCGTATATATCCAGGGTGAAGCTTTCTTT